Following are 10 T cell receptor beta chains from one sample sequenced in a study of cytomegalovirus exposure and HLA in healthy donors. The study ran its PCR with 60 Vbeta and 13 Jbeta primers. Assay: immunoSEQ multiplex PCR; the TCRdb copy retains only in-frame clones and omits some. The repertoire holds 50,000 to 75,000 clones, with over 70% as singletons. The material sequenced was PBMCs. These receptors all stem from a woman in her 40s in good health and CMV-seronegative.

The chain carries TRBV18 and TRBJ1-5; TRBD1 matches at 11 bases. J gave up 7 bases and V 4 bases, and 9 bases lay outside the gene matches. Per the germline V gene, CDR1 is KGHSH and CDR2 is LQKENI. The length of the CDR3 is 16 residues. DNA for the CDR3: TGTGCCAGCTCACTGAACGGACAGGGGGCTTCCCAGCCCCAGCATTTT. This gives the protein CASSLNGQGASQPQHF.

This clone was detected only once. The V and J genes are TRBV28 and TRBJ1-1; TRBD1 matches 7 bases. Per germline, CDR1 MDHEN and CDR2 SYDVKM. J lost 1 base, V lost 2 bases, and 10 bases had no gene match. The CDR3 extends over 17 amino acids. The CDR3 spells CASSLIERTGRNTEAFF. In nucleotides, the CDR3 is TGTGCCAGCAGTTTAATAGAGCGGACAGGACGGAACACTGAAGCTTTCTTT.

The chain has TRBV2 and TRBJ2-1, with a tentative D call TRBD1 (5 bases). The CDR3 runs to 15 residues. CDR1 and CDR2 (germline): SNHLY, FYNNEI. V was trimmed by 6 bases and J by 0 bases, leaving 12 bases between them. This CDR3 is CASSRGQLSYNEQFF. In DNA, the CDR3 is TGTGCCAGCAGCCGAGGACAACTCTCCTACAATGAGCAGTTCTTC.

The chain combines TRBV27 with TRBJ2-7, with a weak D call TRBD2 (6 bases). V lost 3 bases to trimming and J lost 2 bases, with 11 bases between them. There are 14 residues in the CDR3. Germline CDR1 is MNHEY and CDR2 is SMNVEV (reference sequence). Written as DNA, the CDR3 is TGTGCCAGCAGTTTTCGGGACTCTGCCTACGAGCAGTACTTC. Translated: CASSFRDSAYEQYF.

In DNA, the CDR3 is TGTGCCAGCAGTGCTCTAGCGGGAAACGCCTACAATGAGCAGTTCTTC. Translation gives CASSALAGNAYNEQFF. The genes are TRBV25-1 and TRBJ2-1; the match to TRBD2 covers 9 bases. This CDR3 comprises 16 residues. Germline CDR1 is MGHDK and CDR2 is SYGVNS. Trimming removed 4 bases from V and 2 bases from J; junction bases left unmatched: 6.

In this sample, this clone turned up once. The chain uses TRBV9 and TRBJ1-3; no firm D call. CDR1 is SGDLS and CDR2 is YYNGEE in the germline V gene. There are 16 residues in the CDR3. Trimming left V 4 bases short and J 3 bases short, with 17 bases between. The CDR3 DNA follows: TGTGCCAGCAGCCCCCACCTACCTTCAAGTGGAAACACCATATATTTT. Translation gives CASSPHLPSSGNTIYF.

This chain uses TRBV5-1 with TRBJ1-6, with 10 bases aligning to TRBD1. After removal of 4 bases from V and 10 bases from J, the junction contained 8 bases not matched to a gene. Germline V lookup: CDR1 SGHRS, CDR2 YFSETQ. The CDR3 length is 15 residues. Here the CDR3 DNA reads TGCGCCAGCAGCCAGGTCGGGACAGGGGTCTCACCCCTCCACTTT. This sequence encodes CASSQVGTGVSPLHF.

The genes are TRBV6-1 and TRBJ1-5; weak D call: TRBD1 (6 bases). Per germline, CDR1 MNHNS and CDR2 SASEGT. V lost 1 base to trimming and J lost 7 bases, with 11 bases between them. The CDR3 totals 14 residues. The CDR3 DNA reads TGTGCCAGCAGTGAAGTACAGGGCGGACAGCCCCAGCATTTT. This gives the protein CASSEVQGGQPQHF.

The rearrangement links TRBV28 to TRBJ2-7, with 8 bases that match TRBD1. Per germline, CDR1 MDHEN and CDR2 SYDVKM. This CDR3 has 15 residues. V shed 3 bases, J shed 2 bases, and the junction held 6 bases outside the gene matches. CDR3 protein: CASSFLGQGAYEQYF. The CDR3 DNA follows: TGTGCCAGCAGTTTTCTAGGACAGGGAGCCTACGAGCAGTACTTC. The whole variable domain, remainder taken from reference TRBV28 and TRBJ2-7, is DVKVTQSSRYLVKRTGEKVFLECVQDMDHENMFWYRQDPGLGLRLIYFSYDVKMKEKGDIPEGYSVSREKKERFSLILESASTNQTSMYLCASSFLGQGAYEQYFGPGTRLTVT.

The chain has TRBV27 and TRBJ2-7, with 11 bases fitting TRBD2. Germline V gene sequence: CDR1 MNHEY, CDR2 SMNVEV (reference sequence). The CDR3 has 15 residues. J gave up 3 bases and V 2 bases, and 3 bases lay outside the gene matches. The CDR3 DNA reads TGTGCCAGCAGTTTAGCCGGGACTAGCGGCTACGAGCAGTACTTC. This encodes CASSLAGTSGYEQYF.